The clone carrying this T cell receptor beta chain was detected only once. V lost 0 bases, J lost 4 bases, and 4 bases stayed unmatched. Per germline, CDR1 SGHRS and CDR2 YFSETQ. This CDR3 spans 15 amino acids. As originally analysed: For nucleated cells, counts were estimated from reference gene primer amplification. Profiled with immunoSEQ multiplex PCR; TCRdb holds only in-frame clones, not every one. The V and J calls and clone size were taken over from that table, and D and trimming were inferred from the DNA. The sample has about 210,000 clones; just under 85% are singletons. The source of the sample is a study of blood T cell repertoires in COVID-19. At the level of the study: Spain, Italy and the United States supplied samples that represented acute and convalescent COVID-19. The analysed material was cDNA or gDNA that came from T cells, B-cell-depleted T cells, or PBMCs.

Sequenced sample: peripheral blood. The J gene is TRBJ2-1, the V gene TRBV5-1; 7 bases align to TRBD2. The receptor was isolated from a woman in her 50s with active or convalescent COVID-19. The CDR3 protein is CASSLVASGYNEQFF. The DNA for the CDR3 is TGCGCCAGCAGCTTGGTGGCTAGCGGATACAATGAGCAGTTCTTC.